The T cell receptor beta chain described here comes from a study of T cells in localized non-small cell lung cancer (dated by TCRdb to about 2020). Regarding the research as a whole: Comparing tumors with uninvolved tumor-adjacent lungs, the study looked at the T cell repertoires of about 240 patients with early-stage NSCLC. All 236 NSCLC patients in the cohort were treatment-naive and had localized lung tumors that were resected. NSCLC patients had a mean age of around 66 years, and approximately 140 were male and about 110 female.

Concerning this clone itself: This clone's antigen is unknown. No quality values exist for individual bases; no much larger clone is one base distant.

TCR beta CDR3 regions were sequenced from DNA using the immunoSEQ Assay. In the authors' own workflow: To compute T cell density, TCR beta template counts were normalized to usable DNA, which was estimated by amplifying housekeeping genes. Richness was estimated with the preseqR package, extrapolating to 400,000 templates for PBMC samples and 120,000 templates for tissue samples. Clonality was calculated as one minus Pielou's evenness. To identify tissue-enriched TCRs, differential abundance testing was run on productive amino-acid clonotypes with a minimum total count of 5 and an alpha of 0.1. The Jaccard Index and the Morisita Overlap Index were used to quantify repertoire overlap between compartments. TCR beta CDR3s were clustered by GLIPH together with public tetramer-defined viral CDR3s, and at least three viral sequences plus V-gene enrichment were required for viral motifs. What TCRdb holds here is the immuneACCESS table cut down to in-frame rearrangements. Part of the clones is not present; checked against another copy, under half of the missing clones reflect an unresolved V gene, and the others are unexplained. Clonal size and the V and J genes are those of that table, whereas D and trimming came from the DNA. A total of some 72,000 clones appear in this sample, 84% of them only once. Under 3.5% of the sample belongs to the ten largest clones.

At diagnosis, tumor, uninvolved tumor-adjacent lung and peripheral blood were collected and then preserved as a mix of FFPE and fresh-frozen material. For TCR repertoire profiling, the blood samples were analyzed as peripheral blood mononuclear cells. V is cut by 1 base and J by 4 bases, and the space between the germline ends is 1 base. The CDR3 sequence holds 11 residues, the cysteine and phenylalanine included. The kept DNA is CDR3 alone, 33 bases in frame from the first base. Reading the germline V gene gives CDR1 KGHSH and CDR2 LQKENI. Overall study outcomes, separate from this receptor: A median of 57 of the top 100 tumor clones were detected in paired uninvolved adjacent lung, and 25 to 35 of these tumor clones were also found among the top 100 clones of the paired uninvolved adjacent lung. Because of the exploratory design, TCR variables were selected using unadjusted p-values without false-discovery rate correction. Because multi-region sequencing of the tumors was not done, intratumor heterogeneity could not be ruled out. The highest T cell clonality was observed in uninvolved tumor-adjacent lung, where clonality exceeded that of tumor, suggesting that antigenic responses were more focused in uninvolved tumor-adjacent lung. Higher blood T cell density associated with longer overall survival, while higher adjacent-lung clonality associated with shorter survival.

This specimen consisted of peripheral blood, obtained before any cancer treatment. Recombination joined TRBV18 with TRBJ2-5; a confident D gene designation cannot be given. The TCR was taken from a man aged 40 to 70 with stage I lung adenocarcinoma. The DNA sequence is as follows: TGTGCCAGCTCACCACTAGAGACCCAGTACTTC. This is translated as CASSPLETQYF.